This paragraph reports one TCR beta chain. This sample was taken from a study of blood T cell repertoires in COVID-19. Study summary: COVID-19 samples from acute and convalescent phases originated in the United States, Italy and Spain. PBMCs, B-cell-depleted T cells, or T cells provided the cDNA or gDNA that made up the material.

In the authors' methods: Amplifying reference gene primers gave estimates of nucleated cell counts. Method: immunoSEQ multiplex PCR; TCRdb's copy keeps in-frame clones and lacks some. V and J calls and clone size are as listed in that table; D and trimming were resolved from the DNA. The data contain fewer than 200,000 clones, around four fifths of them seen just once; the ten biggest clones take up about 20%. Germline trimming cut 2 bases from V and 7 bases from J; bases unmatched to any gene: 9. The CDR3 runs 15 residues. In germline, CDR1 is MNHEY, CDR2 SMNVEV (reference sequence). This sequence was found in a woman aged 80 or over with acute or convalescent COVID-19. The chain has TRBV27 and TRBJ1-1; TRBD1 aligns across 8 bases. The sample was peripheral blood. This chain's CDR3 is CASSLRSGGAGEAFF. DNA for the CDR3: TGTGCCAGCAGTTTACGATCAGGGGGCGCGGGTGAAGCTTTCTTT.